This T cell receptor beta chain was recovered during a study of cytomegalovirus exposure and HLA in healthy donors (dated by TCRdb to the late 2010s). For the study in its entirety: In an earlier analysis of some 610 of the donors, approximately 300 Gb of sequence data and 95 million to 130 million unique TCR beta sequences from 180 million or so T cells were reported. About 280 gigabases of sequencing data and 78 million or so unique TCR sequences were included in an early release covering 500 to 750 HLA-typed donors. Of the approximately 400 genotyped donors, about 80% fell in the genetic ancestry cluster associated with self-reported Caucasian donors. The aim of the study was to test whether cataloging public T cell receptors could identify signatures of past pathogen exposure. The study used immunosequencing to profile the T cell repertoires of 666 subjects and linked those repertoires to cytomegalovirus serostatus. Along with the approximately 600-subject first cohort, a separate validation cohort of about 110 different subjects was used. To predict cytomegalovirus infection status, the study brought together high-throughput TCR immunosequencing, statistical association of individual TCRs with disease status, and machine learning. A later analysis re-analyzed previously published TCR beta repertoires from 600 to 850 donors and added high-resolution HLA genotyping to study TCR occurrence patterns. Rather than drawing on any new phenotypic data, the later analysis identified candidate immune exposures from TCR beta sequences and the way those sequences occurred across donors. In an earlier analysis of a few hundred of the donors, high-throughput TCR beta sequencing was used to judge whether each TCR beta V gene segment behaved as functional or pseudogenic. Donor age, sex, ethnicity and CMV serostatus were compiled alongside the repertoire data. In a later genetic analysis, genome-wide SNP genotypes for about 55% of the roughly 670 donors were used, and that subset was treated as a discovery cohort. All discovery cohort repertoires had been generated using a single sequencing platform. HLA typing included class I and class II loci at four-digit resolution. Typing coverage varied by locus: roughly 620-640 donors for A, B, C, DRB1 and DQB1; roughly 520 for DQA1; more than 600 for DPA1; roughly 450 for DPB1. A few DR-DQ haplotypes were handled as single units for association and clustering because linkage in the cohort was strong. Across approximately 400 genotyped donors of the cohort, an average of roughly 250,000 unique TCR beta nucleotide sequences per donor were sequenced, and about a sixth of those sequences were non-productive.

Libraries came from the immunoSEQ multiplex PCR assay. For the multiplex PCR, a mixture combining 60 forward primers for TCR Vbeta segments and 13 reverse primers for TCR Jbeta segments was used. Amplification of the CDR3 region of rearranged TCR beta genes was performed with a multiplex PCR assay on genomic DNA. On the Illumina HiSeq System, the amplified TCR beta libraries were sequenced as 87-base-pair reads. On the authors' methods: A later analysis tallied around 82 million unique TCR beta chains across the 640 or so repertoires, and some 10 million of those chains were shared by two or more donors. Raw reads were error-corrected and collapsed into unique sequences by a nearest-neighbor algorithm in which closely related sequences were merged to remove PCR and sequencing errors. To assign V, D and J gene segments, CDR3 sequences were aligned to IMGT reference sequences. For a sequence to be retained, a match of at least six nucleotides was required to both a V gene segment and a J gene segment. Rearrangements were called productive when the CDR3 lacked stop codons and stayed in frame with V and J; all others were non-productive. CDR3 was defined according to IMGT convention as the region running from the second conserved V-encoded cysteine to the conserved J-encoded phenylalanine. In an earlier analysis of more than 550 of the donors, sequences lacking an unambiguous match to a single V gene segment were excluded. An earlier analysis of a few hundred of the donors classified V segments as functional when productive rearrangements were above 56.7% and as segregating when the standard deviation between donors was above 5%. A statistical classification framework was developed to diagnose cytomegalovirus status using the catalog of TCR beta chain sequences. In a later analysis, TCR nucleotide sequences were compared against IMGT/GENE-DB human TR gene sequences so that V and J genes could be assigned. In a later analysis, CDR3 sequences and most-parsimonious VDJ recombination scenarios were assigned using the TCRdist pipeline. In a later analysis, each TCR beta chain was defined by its CDR3 amino acid sequence together with its V-gene family, and reads lacking a unique V-gene family were excluded. As a way to deal with suspected cross-contamination and a sequencing artifact, a later analysis dropped 592 nucleotide sequences that were highly shared and had low generation probability. In a later analysis, a clonal expansion index was calculated for each public chain from normalized within-repertoire ranks of inferred template counts. In a later analysis, generation probabilities were computed with a VDJ recombination model fitted to out-of-frame rearrangements, and the resulting probabilities were checked against IGoR. Hypergeometric tests were used in a later analysis to score TCR-TCR, TCR-HLA and TCR-CMV co-occurrence, with a repertoire-size bias correction applied to the TCR pairs. To estimate false discovery rates, a later analysis permuted the HLA or CMV assignments 20 times. In a later analysis, co-occurring TCRs were grouped using DBSCAN, and TCRdist sequence similarity was added for clustering within HLA-allele-positive subsets. Co-occurrence clustering excluded repertoires with fewer than 30,000 or more than 120,000 public chains, plus five with anomalous nucleotide sharing. TCRdb holds this immuneACCESS table with in-frame rearrangements only. Some clones are missing; in checked studies, unresolved V genes explain under half, and the rest has no known cause. V and J calls and clone size come straight from that table; D and trimming were deduced from the DNA. The sample table gives some 84,000 clones. About 0.6% of the sample comes from the top ten.

On the study overall, not on this receptor specifically: In both the original and validation cohorts, the classifier was reported to diagnose cytomegalovirus status with high specificity and sensitivity. A further reported finding was that TCR beta sequences accurately predicted the HLA-A and HLA-B alleles for most subjects in the first cohort. In a later analysis, HLA-associated TCR beta chains were found to be more clonally expanded and to have lower generation probabilities than equally common non-associated chains. When HLA alleles, especially DR and DQ, strongly co-occurred, TCR associations were difficult to assign to individual alleles. Most TCR sequences were observed very rarely across donors, whereas some public TCRs were present in many individuals. In vitro tests confirmed that a few of the cytomegalovirus-associated TCR beta chains recognize cytomegalovirus antigens. In a later analysis, TCR association rates were found to vary across HLA loci, with the most associated TCRs seen for DRB1 alleles and the fewest for HLA-C alleles. A later genetic analysis reported fewer N-insertions in productive TCRs among donors in an Asian-associated ancestry cluster than the roughly 650-donor mean. Only TCR beta chains were sequenced in this cohort, and the absence of alpha or paired-chain data limited detectable features. Immune exposure information for the cohort was limited to CMV serostatus. Because some donors lacked HLA typing at each locus, the association tests relied only on the typed subset. In an earlier analysis of 587 of the donors, most TCR beta V segments appeared in productive rearrangements about 87% or about 30% of the time, broadly matching IMGT annotations. Most CMV-associated TCR beta chains appeared to be HLA-restricted in a later analysis, and the HLA associations seemed to be driven largely by CMV exposure. Because counts were too low, seventeen rarely observed V segments, including chromosome 9 orphons, were excluded from the earlier analysis of 587 of the donors. Roughly uniform sequencing depth across donors was assumed in presence/absence analyses, although this assumption may not hold. It was suggested by the authors that the approach could potentially be generalized to other disease states and immunological phenotypes. The sequencing pipeline was judged likely to have produced a cluster of highly shared sequence variants as a technical artifact. In a later genetic analysis, a missense DCLRE1C variant was associated with V-gene and J-gene trimming of TCR beta chains, and the association was replicated in an independent cohort. A later analysis associated 15,000 to 20,000 TCR beta sequences with specific HLA alleles at a false discovery rate of 0.05. The study gave a list of some 150 TCR beta chains associated with cytomegalovirus. The 87-base-pair reads could not distinguish some IMGT-functional V segments, including TRBV6-2 and TRBV6-3, so those segments were excluded. Several of the top co-occurrence clusters appeared to be linked to parvovirus B19, influenza, CMV and Epstein-Barr virus, according to a later analysis. Correlated functional status among segregating V segments might reflect linkage disequilibrium, but an unknown experimental factor could not be ruled out.

Trimming takes 4 bases from V and 2 bases from J, and the germline ends sit 8 bases apart. CDR3 length: 13 amino acids, cysteine to phenylalanine. Just the 39-base CDR3 DNA is kept, in frame starting at base 1. The germline V gene supplies CDR1 LGHNA and CDR2 YSLEER. The cohort comprised hundreds of healthy bone marrow donors. At the time of sampling, every cohort member was nominally healthy, though immune exposures that went unrecorded were likely present. The donor tested CMV seronegative and was one of the 352 seronegative cohort members. A peripheral blood sample was collected from each donor, and TCR beta sequencing was performed on peripheral blood mononuclear cells. The Qiagen DNeasy Blood Extraction Kit was used to extract genomic DNA from the blood cell samples. Note on this clone: The target of this receptor is not known.

The clonotype originates from a man in his forties or fifties in good health and CMV-seronegative. The rearranged chain carries TRBV4-3 and TRBJ1-2, with TRBD1 perhaps the D gene, on 6 matching bases. The specimen was PBMCs. Here is the DNA: TGCGCCAGCAGCCGAGGACAGAACTATGGCTACACCTTC. Translated, this is CASSRGQNYGYTF.